This TCR beta chain came from a study of T-cell memory formation after mild COVID-19. Regarding the study as a whole: Researchers found some responding clones in pre-infection memory, a sign that cross-reactive memory joined.

Remarks on this clonotype: Its antigen is not identified.

V gave up 3 bases and J gave up 2 bases; unmatched junction bases: 7. Germline loops: CDR1 ENHRY, CDR2 SYGVKD. This CDR3 contains 17 residues. In TCRdb, the 5' RACE reads were re-called with MiXCR into one record per CDR3 protein. Among fewer than 600,000 distinct CDR3 sequences listed, roughly 22% were seen once. The V gene is TRBV10-3, the J gene TRBJ1-2, with 12 bases fitting TRBD1. Sequencing was performed on PBMCs or a T cell subset sorted from them (not recorded which). This TCR came from an adult woman who had mild COVID-19 (a few samples of this study predate the infection). Cell type and time point are not known. The CDR3 reads CAISDVPGTGGNYGYTF. CDR3 DNA sequence: TGTGCCATCAGTGACGTACCCGGGACAGGGGGCAACTATGGCTACACCTTC.